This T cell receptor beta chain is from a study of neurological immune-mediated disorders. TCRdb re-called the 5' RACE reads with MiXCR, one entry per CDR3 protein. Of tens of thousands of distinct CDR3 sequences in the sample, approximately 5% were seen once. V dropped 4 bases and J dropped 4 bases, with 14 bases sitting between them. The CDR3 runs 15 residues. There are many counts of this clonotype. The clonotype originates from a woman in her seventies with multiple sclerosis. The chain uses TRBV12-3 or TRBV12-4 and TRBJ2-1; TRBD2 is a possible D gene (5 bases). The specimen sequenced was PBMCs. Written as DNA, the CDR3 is TGTGCCAGCAGTTCCGGAGGTTCCCCATACAATGAGCAGTTCTTC. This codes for CASSSGGSPYNEQFF.